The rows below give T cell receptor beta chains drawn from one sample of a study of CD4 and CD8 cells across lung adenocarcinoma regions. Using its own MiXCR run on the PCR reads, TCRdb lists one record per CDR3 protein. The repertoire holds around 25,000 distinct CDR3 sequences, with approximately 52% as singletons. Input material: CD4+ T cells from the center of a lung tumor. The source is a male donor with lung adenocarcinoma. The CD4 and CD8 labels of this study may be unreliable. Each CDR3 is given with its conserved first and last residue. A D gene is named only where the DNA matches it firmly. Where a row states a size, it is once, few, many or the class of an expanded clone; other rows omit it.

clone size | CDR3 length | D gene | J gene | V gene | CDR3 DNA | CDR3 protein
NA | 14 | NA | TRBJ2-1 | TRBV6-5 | TGTGCGAGCAGTCACTTTTTTAGCACAGATGAGCAGTATTTC | CASSHFFSTDEQYF
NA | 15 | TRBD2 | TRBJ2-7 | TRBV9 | TGTGCCAGCAGCGTCGGGACTAGCGGCTCACTGGAGCAGTACTTC | CASSVGTSGSLEQYF
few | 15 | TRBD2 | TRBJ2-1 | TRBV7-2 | TGTGCCAGCAGATCGGGACTAGCGGGGGGGGAGGGGCAGTTCTTC | CASRSGLAGGEGQFF
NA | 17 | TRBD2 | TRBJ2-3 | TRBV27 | TGTGCCAGCAGATCGGGGCTCGCGGGAGTTGTGCAAGAGACGCAGTACTTT | CASRSGLAGVVQETQYF
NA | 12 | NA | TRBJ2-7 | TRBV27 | TGTGCCAGCAGTACGTTTAATGGGTGGCAGTACTTC | CASSTFNGWQYF
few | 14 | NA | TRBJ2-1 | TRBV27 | TGTGCCAGCAGTTCCTCGGGACTTTACAATGAGCAGTTCTTC | CASSSSGLYNEQFF
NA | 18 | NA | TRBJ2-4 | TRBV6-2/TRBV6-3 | TGTGCCAGCAAAATAGGGACTAGGGGGCGGTGGGGGAAAAACGATCAGTACTTC | CASKIGTRGRWGKNDQYF
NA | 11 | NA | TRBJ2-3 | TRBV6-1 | TGTGGGGGCCGAAGCACAGAGACGCAGTATTTC | CGGRSTETQYF
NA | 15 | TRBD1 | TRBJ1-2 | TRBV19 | TGTGCCAGTAGTTCCCGGGACAGGGGTTGGCATGGCTACACCTTC | CASSSRDRGWHGYTF
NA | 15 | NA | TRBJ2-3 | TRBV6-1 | TGTGCCAGGGGTGAAGGGAGCGGTGGCCAAGATACGCAGTACTTT | CARGEGSGGQDTQYF
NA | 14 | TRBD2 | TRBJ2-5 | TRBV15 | TGTGCCACCAGCAGAGATCGGGGGGGTGAGACCCAGTACTTC | CATSRDRGGETQYF
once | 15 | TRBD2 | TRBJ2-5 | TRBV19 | TGTGCCAGTAGTGCAGTAGCGGGGCCCCAAGAGACCCAGTACTTC | CASSAVAGPQETQYF
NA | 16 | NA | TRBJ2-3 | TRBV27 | TGTGCCAGCAGTTTAATGGGGACGCTCCCCAAAAACATGCAGTATTTC | CASSLMGTLPKNMQYF
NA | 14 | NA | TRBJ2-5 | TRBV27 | TGTGCGGGGCGCGGGGGCTGTGCCAAAGACACCCAGTACTTC | CAGRGGCAKDTQYF
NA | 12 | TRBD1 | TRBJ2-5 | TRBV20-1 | TGCAGTGCTCCTCGACAGGGGGGAGAGCAGTACTTC | CSAPRQGGEQYF
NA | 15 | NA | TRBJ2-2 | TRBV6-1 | TGTGCCAGCAGTAGGGGGTACCTGAACACCGGGGAGCTGTTTTTT | CASSRGYLNTGELFF
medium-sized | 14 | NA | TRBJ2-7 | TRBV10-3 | TGTGCCATCAGTGCGAGGGAGTCGGCCTACGAGCAGTACTTC | CAISARESAYEQYF
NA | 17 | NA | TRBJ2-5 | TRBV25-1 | TGTGCCAGCTCGGCGGGGCTCGGGGGCCGTCGCCAAGATACCCAGTACTTT | CASSAGLGGRRQDTQYF
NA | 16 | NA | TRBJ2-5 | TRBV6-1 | TGTGCCAGCGGGGACCGACGCGGCCGTAGCACAGAGACCCAGTACTTC | CASGDRRGRSTETQYF
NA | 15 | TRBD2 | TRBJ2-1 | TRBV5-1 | TGCGCCAGCAGCCCATATGCGGGAGGGCTTCGGGAGCAGTTCTTC | CASSPYAGGLREQFF
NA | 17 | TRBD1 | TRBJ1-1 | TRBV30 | TGTGCCTGGAGTGTACGGAGCAGGGGGTTGTGGAACACTGAAGCTTTCTTT | CAWSVRSRGLWNTEAFF
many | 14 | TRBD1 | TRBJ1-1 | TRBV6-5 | TGTGCCAGCAGTCGGGGACAGCTGAACACTGAAGCTTTCTTT | CASSRGQLNTEAFF
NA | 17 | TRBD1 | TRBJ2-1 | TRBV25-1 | TGTGCCAGCAGTGAAGACCGTGGACAGGGACGGTACAATGAGCAGTTCTTC | CASSEDRGQGRYNEQFF
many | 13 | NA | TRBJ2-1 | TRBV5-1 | TGCGCCAGCATCGGGGATGGGGGCCATGAGCAGTTCTTC | CASIGDGGHEQFF
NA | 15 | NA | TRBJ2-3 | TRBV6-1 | TGTGCCCTGAGACTCCAGTCTGTGAGTCCAGGTGCGCTGTATTTT | CALRLQSVSPGALYF
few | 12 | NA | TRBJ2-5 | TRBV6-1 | TGTGCCGTCAAAGGGCAGCTAGAGACCCAGTACTTC | CAVKGQLETQYF
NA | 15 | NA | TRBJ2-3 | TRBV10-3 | TGTGCCATCAGACTCCAGGCTGGAATCACCGGGGAGCAGTATTTT | CAIRLQAGITGEQYF
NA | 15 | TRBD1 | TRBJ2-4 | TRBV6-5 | TGTGCCAGCAGTTACGCAACGACAGGGAACAATGATCAGTACTTC | CASSYATTGNNDQYF
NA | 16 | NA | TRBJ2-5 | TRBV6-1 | TGTGCCAGCAGGGGACTCGGGGGAGGTGACCAAGAGACCCAGTACTTC | CASRGLGGGDQETQYF
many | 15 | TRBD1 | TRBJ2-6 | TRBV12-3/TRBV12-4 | TGTGCCAGCACCTCGACAGGGGCTGGGGCCAACGTCCTGACTTTC | CASTSTGAGANVLTF
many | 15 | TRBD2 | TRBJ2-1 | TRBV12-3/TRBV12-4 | TGTGCCAGCAGTTTGGCGGGAGGGAAAACCAATGAGCAGTTCTTC | CASSLAGGKTNEQFF
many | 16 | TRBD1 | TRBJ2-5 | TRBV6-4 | TGTGCCAGCATCCCGAGAGGGGGCCGTTATCTAGAGACCCAGTACTTC | CASIPRGGRYLETQYF
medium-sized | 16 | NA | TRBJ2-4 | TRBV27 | TGTGCCAGCAGTTCCTCCGGGACCATAGCCAAAAACATTCAGTACTTC | CASSSSGTIAKNIQYF
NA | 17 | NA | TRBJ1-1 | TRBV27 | TGTGCCAGCAGTCCTGGCCGAGTAGCCCGTGACCAAGATACCCAGTACTTT | CASSPGRVARDQDTQYF
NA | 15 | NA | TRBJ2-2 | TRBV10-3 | TGTGCCCGGAGACTCCAGGCTGGAATTCCCGAGGCGCTGTTTTTT | CARRLQAGIPEALFF
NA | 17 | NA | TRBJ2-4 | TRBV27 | TGTGCCAGCAGTCCTGGCCGACTACCTTGTGCCAAAAATATGCAGTACTTC | CASSPGRLPCAKNMQYF
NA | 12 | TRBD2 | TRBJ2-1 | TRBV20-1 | TGCAGTGCTAGCGGGAGGATCCATGAGCAGTTCTTC | CSASGRIHEQFF
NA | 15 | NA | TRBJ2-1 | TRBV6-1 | TGTGCCAGCAGTGAAGGGGACCCAAGCTCCTACGAGCAGTTCTTC | CASSEGDPSSYEQFF
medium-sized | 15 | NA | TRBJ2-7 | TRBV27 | TGTGCCAGCAGTTTATCCGGGGTCCAGGGATACGAGCAGTACTTC | CASSLSGVQGYEQYF
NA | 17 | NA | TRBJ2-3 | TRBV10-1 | TGCGCCAGCAGTGAGGGGGGTGGCAGTTTTGACCCAGATACCCAGTACTTT | CASSEGGGSFDPDTQYF
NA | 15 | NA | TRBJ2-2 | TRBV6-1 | TGTGCCCGGGGACTCCAGTCCGTAAGTACCGGGGAGCTGTTTTTT | CARGLQSVSTGELFF
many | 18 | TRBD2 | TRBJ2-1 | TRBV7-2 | TGTGCCAGCAGCCCGAAGCGTTATACTCGCGTGGGGGGGGATGAGCAGTTCTTC | CASSPKRYTRVGGDEQFF
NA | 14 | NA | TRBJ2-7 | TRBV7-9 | TGTGCCAGCAGCATGGGCCCGGGACAAACCGAGCAGTACTTC | CASSMGPGQTEQYF
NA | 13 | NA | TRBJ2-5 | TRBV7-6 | TGTGCCAGCAGCTTAGAGCTGCAAGAGGCGCAGTACTTC | CASSLELQEAQYF
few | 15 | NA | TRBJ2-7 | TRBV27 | TGTGCCAGCAGTTTACGTCCGGGTGTAGAGTACGAGCAGTACTTC | CASSLRPGVEYEQYF
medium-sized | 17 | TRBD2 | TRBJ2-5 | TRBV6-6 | TGTGCCAGCAGAGGCCCCATATGGGCGGGAGTGGTAGAGACCCAGTACTTC | CASRGPIWAGVVETQYF
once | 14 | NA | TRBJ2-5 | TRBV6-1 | TGTGCCAGCAGTGAAAAGTTACTACAGGCGACCCAGTACTTC | CASSEKLLQATQYF
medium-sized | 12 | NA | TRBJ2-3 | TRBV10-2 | TGCGCCAGCAGTGAGTCGGGAGATACGCAGTATTTT | CASSESGDTQYF
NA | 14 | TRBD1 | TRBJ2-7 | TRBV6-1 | TGTGCCAGTTTACAGGGGGGAATCCCCTACGAGCAGTACTTC | CASLQGGIPYEQYF
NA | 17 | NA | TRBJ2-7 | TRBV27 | TGTGCCAGCAGTCCTGGCCGACTACCTTCTGGGACAAATACGCAGTACTTC | CASSPGRLPSGTNTQYF
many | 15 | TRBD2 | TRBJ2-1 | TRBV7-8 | TGTGCCAGCATCCCTAGCGGGAGCTCCTACAATGAGCAGTTCTTC | CASIPSGSSYNEQFF
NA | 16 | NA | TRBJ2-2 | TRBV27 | NA | CASNTFGAGITGTLYF
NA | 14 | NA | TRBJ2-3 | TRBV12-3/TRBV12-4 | TGTGCGGGGAGTGGGGAGGTTGGCACAGATACGCAGTATTTT | CAGSGEVGTDTQYF
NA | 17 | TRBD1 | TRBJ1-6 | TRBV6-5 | TGTGCCAGCAGTTACAAAAGACCGGGACAGGCGAATTCACCCCTCCACTTT | CASSYKRPGQANSPLHF